This T cell receptor (beta chain) was recorded in a study of molecular identifiers for immune sequencing clone quantification (dated by TCRdb to the late 2010s). With respect to the entire study: For a replicate experiment, RNA from approximately 20,000 or 100,000 naive CD8 T cells was divided into five aliquots, of which four were sequenced. CD8 T cells were used in a methods study to benchmark molecular-identifier clustering-based TCR repertoire sequencing (MIDCIRS) and TCR RNA copy counting.

General findings and caveats noted by the study authors: Without barcode sub-clustering, chimeric consensus sequences inflated TCR diversity; chimeras reached as high as 47%. Modeling indicated roughly 3.3 TCR RNA copies recovered per cell, compared with around 10 by digital PCR, which implies a capture efficiency of approximately 30%. Naive libraries contained spiked-in Jurkat TCR RNA (around eleven copies' worth), which is not part of the donor repertoire. The sizes of highly expanded clones could end up underestimated when identical TCR molecules share a barcode. In CMV-specific effector cells, clones with more than 20 RNA copies contained over 99% of molecules, whereas in naive cells such clones contained under 1% of molecules. A single cell's worth of spiked-in Jurkat TCR RNA was reported detectable even among 750,000 to 1,000,000 naive CD8 T cells.

V is cut back by 5 bases and J by 3 bases, with 10 bases in the junction unmatched. From a lookup of the germline V gene, CDR1 and CDR2 are SGHVS and FNYEAQ. The CDR3 numbers 17 residues from cysteine through phenylalanine. The CDR3 DNA has 51 bases and is translated from base 1. Library creation used PCR. The reads were generated on an Illumina HiSeq 4000. Bulk TCR libraries were generated as previously described, with the TCR primers listed in Table S5 used. Purification of total RNA was performed with the Qiagen AllPrep DNA/RNA kit. Reads from multiple sequencing runs of the same library were pooled before analysis. The original pipeline was this. Reads were retained only if their TCR constant sequence matched exactly, and those retained reads were trimmed to 150 nt and grouped according to their 12-nt molecular barcodes. Within each barcode group, reads were sub-clustered at a 15% Levenshtein threshold, and quality-weighted consensus sequences were built per RNA molecule. Non-functional sequences were removed, as were lower-count sequences one edit away from another. On the basis of fitting two negative binomial distributions, barcode sub-clusters with fewer than 20% of the maximum read count were discarded. The raw public data were reprocessed by TCRdb itself: fastp quality trimming at Q25, MiXCR clonotype calling, in-frame beta chains only. One record per CDR3 amino acid sequence lists the most common genes and DNA. TCRdb, rather than the study authors, made the V and J calls. Across this sample there are just under 650,000 distinct CDR3 sequences, with about 20% seen only once. In total, the top ten clones hold roughly 0.9% of the sample.

Libraries of naive CD8 T cells were built from anywhere between about 19,000 and 1,100,000 sorted cells, with 10%, 30% or 50% of the purified RNA used. Naive CD8 T cells were FACS-sorted as CD8+CD4-CCR7+CD45RA+ on a BD FACSAria II into RLT Plus buffer. To test detection sensitivity, Jurkat RNA equal to around 11 TCR copies was added to samples of about 18,000-1,100,000 naive CD8 T cells. CD8 T cells were enriched using RosetteSep CD8+ T Cell Enrichment Cocktail and Ficoll-Paque, and the enriched cells then underwent ACK red cell lysis. This clonotype was detected only a few times. Its recognized antigen is unknown. Per-nucleotide qualities are absent, and no much larger clonotype sits a single base away.

Here the chain combines TRBV7-6 and TRBJ2-2, with TRBD2 matching 9 junction bases. This receptor was identified in a human donor in good health. Some libraries in this study had Jurkat cell RNA spiked in. Sequencing was carried out using naive CD8+ T cells from blood, with Jurkat cell RNA spiked in. The meaning of the sample's cell subset or site label: FACS-sorted CD8+CD4-CCR7+CD45RA+ naive T cells. CDR3 reads: CASSISSGRAHTGELFF. The DNA sequence is as follows: TGTGCCAGCAGCATCAGTAGCGGGAGAGCCCACACCGGGGAGCTGTTTTTT.